This T cell receptor (beta chain) was documented in a study of early T cells in non-severe SARS-CoV-2 infection. Notes on the study in general: Anti-spike CD8 responses were favored by VDJdb matching, which missed private and CD4 specificities.

The CDR3 totals 15 residues. Germline-derived CDR1 and CDR2 are SGHRS and YFSETQ. Trimming cost V 5 bases and J 1 base, with 15 bases left between them. This clonotype has a handful of counts. Its antigen is still unknown. TCRdb processed the 5' RACE reads anew with MiXCR; each CDR3 protein has one entry. The sample yields over 20,000 distinct CDR3 sequences, less than 7% seen once. The chain recombines TRBV5-1 with TRBJ1-1; possible D gene TRBD1, 6 bases. The sequencing input was whole blood. The source of this sequence is an adult who was a healthcare worker with PCR-confirmed SARS-CoV-2 infection or an uninfected control (not recorded which). The chain's CDR3 is CASRGRGVQNTEAFF. DNA for the CDR3: TGCGCCAGCAGGGGCAGGGGAGTACAGAACACTGAAGCTTTCTTT.